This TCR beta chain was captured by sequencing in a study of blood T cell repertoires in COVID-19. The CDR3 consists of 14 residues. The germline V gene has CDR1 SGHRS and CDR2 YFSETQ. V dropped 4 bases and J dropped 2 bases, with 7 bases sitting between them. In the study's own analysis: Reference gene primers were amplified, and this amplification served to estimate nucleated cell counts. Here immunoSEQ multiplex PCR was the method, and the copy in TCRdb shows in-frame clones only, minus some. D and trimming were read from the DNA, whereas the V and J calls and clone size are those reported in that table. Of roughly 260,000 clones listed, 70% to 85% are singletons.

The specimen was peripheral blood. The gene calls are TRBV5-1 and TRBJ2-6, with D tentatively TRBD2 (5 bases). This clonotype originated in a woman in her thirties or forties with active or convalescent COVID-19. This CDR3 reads CASSTGAGANVLTF. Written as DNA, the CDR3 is TGCGCCAGCAGCACCGGGGCTGGGGCCAACGTCCTGACTTTC. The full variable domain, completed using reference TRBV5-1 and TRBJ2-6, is KAGVTQTPRYLIKTRGQQVTLSCSPISGHRSVSWYQQTPGQGLQFLFEYFSETQRNKGNFPGRFSGRQFSNSRSEMNVSTLELGDSALYLCASSTGAGANVLTFGAGSRLTVL.